Following are 9 T cell receptor beta chains from one sample sequenced in a study of blood T cell repertoires in COVID-19. Clones were sequenced by immunoSEQ multiplex PCR, and TCRdb holds only the in-frame ones, with some missing. The repertoire consists of about 140,000 clones, with approximately 80% occurring once and the leading ten covering around 1.6%. Sequenced input: PBMCs or T cells enriched from blood (not recorded which). The receptors derive from a woman younger than 35 who had been exposed to COVID-19.

J is TRBJ1-1 and V is TRBV19, with D hard to call. CDR3 length: 15 amino acids. Trimming cost V 5 bases and J 1 base, with 14 bases left between them. CDR1 LNHDA and CDR2 SQIVND come from the germline V gene (reference sequence). DNA of the CDR3: TGTGCCAGTAGTTCCCCCTATTCCGCGAACACTGAAGCTTTCTTT. Translating gives CASSSPYSANTEAFF.

V usage is TRBV6-5 and J usage is TRBJ1-6, with unresolved D. The CDR3 is 14 amino acids. V shed 11 bases and J shed 7 bases, with 18 bases lying between them. CDR1 and CDR2 (germline): MNHEY, SVGAGI. The CDR3 DNA follows: TGTGCCGTAAGCGGGAGGACGGAGAATTCACCCCTCCACTTT. Translated: CAVSGRTENSPLHF.

This sequence joins TRBV20-1 and TRBJ1-6, with D hard to call. V shed 7 bases and J shed 10 bases, with 8 bases lying between them. The CDR3 consists of 10 residues. Germline V gives CDR1 DFQATT, CDR2 SNEGSKA (reference sequence). Here the CDR3 reads CSVDNSPLHF. The CDR3 DNA sequence: TGCAGTGTCGACAACTCACCCCTCCACTTT.

The chain couples TRBV4-3 to TRBJ1-1; 10 bases map to TRBD1. Trimming cost V 2 bases and J 4 bases; bases outside gene matches: 7. The CDR3 is made up of 16 amino acids. Germline V gives CDR1 LGHNA, CDR2 YSLEER. The CDR3 DNA reads TGCGCCAGCAGCCAAAATATAGGGACAGGGGTCACTGAAGCTTTCTTT. Translation: CASSQNIGTGVTEAFF.

The rearrangement joins TRBV25-1 to TRBJ1-3; D unclear. Germline V gene sequence: CDR1 MGHDK, CDR2 SYGVNS. Trimming cost V 1 base and J 0 bases, with 10 bases left between them. This CDR3 region has 16 residues. CDR3 in amino acids: CASSESRGGSGNTIYF. CDR3 sequence (DNA): TGTGCCAGCAGTGAATCCAGAGGTGGCTCTGGAAACACCATATATTTT. The variable domain in full, with the rest retrieved from reference TRBV25-1 and TRBJ1-3, is EADIYQTPRYLVIGTGKKITLECSQTMGHDKMYWYQQDPGMELHLIHYSYGVNSTEKGDLSSESTVSRIRTEHFPLTLESARPSHTSQYLCASSESRGGSGNTIYFGEGSWLTVV.

The chain uses TRBV7-9 and TRBJ1-1, with D unresolved. Germline V gene sequence: CDR1 SEHNR, CDR2 FQNEAQ (reference sequence). The CDR3 is 13 residues long. V was pared by 5 bases and J by 7 bases, with 14 bases between. The CDR3 loop reads CASSPFSVSEAFF. In nucleotides, the CDR3 is TGTGCCAGCAGCCCTTTTAGTGTGAGTGAAGCTTTCTTT.

The genes are TRBV16 and TRBJ1-2; D is unclear. The CDR3 has 14 amino acids. The V end lost 0 bases, the J end lost 3 bases, and 8 bases lay between the germline ends. CDR1 and CDR2 (germline): KGHSY, FQNENV. The CDR3 DNA sequence: TGTGCCAGCAGCCAATCACCGGGAGACTATGGCTACACCTTC. Residues: CASSQSPGDYGYTF.

The chain couples TRBV29-1 to TRBJ1-1; no reliable D call. This CDR3 comprises 13 residues. The germline V gene encodes CDR1 SQVTM and CDR2 ANQGSEA. V lost 3 bases and J lost 0, with 8 bases in between. The CDR3 here is CSVERRVNTEAFF. Here the CDR3 DNA reads TGCAGCGTTGAGAGGCGGGTGAACACTGAAGCTTTCTTT.

This clone was detected a few times. This sequence joins TRBV5-1 and TRBJ2-7; the D gene is possibly TRBD2 (5 bases). CDR3 length: 15 residues. Trimming left V 3 bases short and J 5 bases short, with 18 bases between. Germline assignment: CDR1 SGHRS and CDR2 YFSETQ. The CDR3 DNA sequence: TGCGCCAGCAGCTCATATAATTCAGGAGGCGACGAGCAGTACTTC. Protein product: CASSSYNSGGDEQYF.